These 7 T cell receptor beta chains came from one sample sequenced in a study of OX40 agonist ivuxolimab in advanced cancers. Assay: immunoSEQ multiplex PCR; the TCRdb copy retains only in-frame clones and omits some. The sample gives just over 50,000 clones, roughly 84% of which show up once; around 2.8% is in the top ten. The specimen was CD4+ or CD8+ T cells sorted from blood, collected in a trial of the OX40 agonist ivuxolimab. Receptors were obtained from an adult with an advanced solid tumor such as melanoma, head and neck, liver or kidney cancer.

This clone was seen only a few times. V usage is TRBV2 and J usage is TRBJ1-1, with no clear D. Per germline, CDR1 SNHLY and CDR2 FYNNEI. This CDR3 has 13 residues. The ends were cut back, 8 bases at V and 1 base at J, with 11 bases in the middle. CDR3: CASLWQANTEAFF. CDR3 nucleotide sequence: TGTGCCAGCCTGTGGCAGGCGAACACTGAAGCTTTCTTT.

CDR3 in amino acids: CAISRTGDNEQFF. Written as DNA, the CDR3 is TGTGCCATCAGCCGGACAGGGGACAATGAGCAGTTCTTC. V and J are TRBV10-3 and TRBJ2-1; 9 bases fit TRBD1. The V gene's germline CDR1 is ENHRY and CDR2 SYGVKD. V lost 6 bases, J lost 5 bases, and 2 bases stayed unmatched. CDR3 length: 13 amino acids.

The chain links TRBV2 to TRBJ2-2; D may be TRBD1 (5 bases). The CDR3 is made up of 15 amino acids. The V gene's germline CDR1 is SNHLY and CDR2 FYNNEI. V shed 0 bases and J shed 6 bases, with 11 bases lying between them. CDR3 coding DNA: TGTGCCAGCAGTGAAGCACTTCAGGGCTCCGGGGAGCTGTTTTTT. It encodes CASSEALQGSGELFF.

This rearrangement joins TRBV7-6 to TRBJ1-5; unclear D gene. Germline V gene lookup returns CDR1 SGHVS and CDR2 FNYEAQ. This CDR3 has 14 amino acids. V shed 1 base and J shed 1 base, with 5 bases lying between them. The CDR3 loop is CASSLGPSNQPQHF. CDR3 nucleotides: TGTGCCAGCAGCTTAGGTCCCAGCAATCAGCCCCAGCATTTT. The full variable domain, with the rest looked up from reference TRBV7-6 and TRBJ1-5, is GAGVSQSPRYKVTKRGQDVALRCDPISGHVSLYWYRQALGQGPEFLTYFNYEAQQDKSGLPNDRFSAERPEGSISTLTIQRTEQRDSAMYRCASSLGPSNQPQHFGDGTRLSIL.

This clone was picked up one time. At one boundary the junction diverges from the germline segment, which might be a read error. V is TRBV5-1 and J is TRBJ2-7; 7 positions match TRBD1. The CDR3 covers 13 residues. CDR1 and CDR2 (germline): SGHRS, YFSETQ. The CDR3 protein is CASSRQGVHEQYF. The DNA for the CDR3 is TGTGCCAGCAGCCGACAGGGTGTCCACGAGCAGTACTTC.

This clone was seen once. This chain links TRBV2 with TRBJ2-6; D is perhaps TRBD1 (6 bases). CDR3 length equals 16 residues. Trimming stripped 6 bases from V and 0 bases from J, with 12 bases between. Germline V gene data show CDR1 as SNHLY and CDR2 as FYNNEI. Here the CDR3 DNA reads TGTGCCAGCAGACAGGGCTCCCTCTCTGGGGCCAACGTCCTGACTTTC. Encoded protein: CASRQGSLSGANVLTF.

The chain joins TRBV7-2 to TRBJ2-7, with 8 nucleotides matching TRBD1. The CDR3 sequence is 14 residues long. CDR1 is SGHTA and CDR2 is FQGNSA in the germline V gene. The J segment lost 6 bases and the V segment lost 5 bases, leaving 9 bases of the junction unmatched. The CDR3 region has the DNA TGTGCCAGCAGCCTCGAGGACAGGGTCGGCGAGCAGTACTTC. As protein: CASSLEDRVGEQYF.